The present T cell receptor beta chain was sequenced within a study of T cell responses to AZD1222 COVID-19 vaccine. The table came from immunoSEQ multiplex PCR; TCRdb's copy has only in-frame clones and leaves some out. The sample consists of around 66,000 clones, roughly 84% of them appearing once. Details on this clone: What it binds is not known.

Study results and caveats: The donors showed a predominance of white British ancestry and of females, with possible underestimation of clonal diversity.

Unmatched junction bases numbered 11, after V lost 4 bases and J lost 0 bases. The V gene's germline CDR1 is MNHEY and CDR2 SVGEGT. The CDR3 length is 19 residues. The source of this sequence is an adult in good health. The specimen was peripheral blood, collected on day 0 of AZD1222 vaccination. The chain has TRBV6-2 or TRBV6-3 and TRBJ2-6; TRBD1 agrees at 8 bases. For the CDR3, the DNA is TGTGCCAGCAGTTTCTCATGGACAGGGACACTCTCTGGGGCCAACGTCCTGACTTTC. Protein product: CASSFSWTGTLSGANVLTF.